The 8 T cell receptor beta chains below were found in one sample sequenced in a study of regulatory T cells in long-lasting Graves disease. TCR beta libraries were built with iRepertoire HTBI primers and Arm-PCR of CDR3 regions. TCRdb re-derived calls from the multiplex PCR reads in MiXCR, one entry per CDR3 protein. The sample lists 380,000 or so distinct CDR3 sequences, 15% to 20% occurring once. Time point of the sample: newly diagnosed GD, antithyroid drugs for less than 3 months. Isolated PBMC RNA provided the starting material for the TCR library. These same records also appear under a second study, on T cells in Graves' hyperthyroidism and ophthalmopathy.

The sample in question was peripheral blood mononuclear cells (PBMCs), obtained at new diagnosis, from a patient treated with antithyroid drugs. Receptors originate from a young woman with Graves disease.

This clonotype has a count of ten or more. V and J are TRBV24-1 and TRBJ2-3; the match to TRBD2 covers 10 bases. Trimming at V came to 3 bases and at J to 0 bases, leaving 2 bases not matched to a gene. The CDR3 has 16 residues. Per germline, CDR1 KGHDR and CDR2 SFDVKD. The CDR3 spells CATSDVLAGSTDTQYF. The CDR3 bases are TGTGCCACCAGTGATGTACTAGCGGGGAGCACAGATACGCAGTATTTT.

This clonotype was picked up many times. V gene TRBV20-1 combines with J gene TRBJ2-7; D is possibly TRBD2 (6 bases). This CDR3 comprises 16 residues. CDR1 and CDR2 from the germline V gene are DFQATT and SNEGSKA (reference sequence). Trimming shortened V by 3 bases and J by 0 bases, and 18 bases separated the two germline ends. CDR3: CSAREGLGIGSYEQYF. CDR3 bases: TGCAGTGCTAGGGAGGGGCTAGGGATCGGCTCCTACGAGCAGTACTTC.

The chain has TRBV18 and TRBJ1-3, with D perhaps matching TRBD1 (5 bases). Germline CDR1 is KGHSH and CDR2 is LQKENI. CDR3 size: 15 residues. Deletions cut 6 bases from V and 8 bases from J, with 20 bases between. CDR3 coding DNA: TGTGCCAGCTCTCGGGACCTCAATACCCGGGACACCATATATTTT. Translation gives CASSRDLNTRDTIYF.

The chain recombines TRBV9 with TRBJ1-2; tentatively, D is TRBD1 (5 bases). This CDR3 comprises 13 residues. Germline V gives CDR1 SGDLS, CDR2 YYNGEE. V was cut by 2 bases and J by 3 bases, with 8 bases left in between. The CDR3 region has the DNA TGTGCCAGCAGCGTCGGGACTGACTATGGCTACACCTTC. Amino acids: CASSVGTDYGYTF.

The sample holds a few counts of this clonotype. This chain uses TRBV29-1 with TRBJ2-3, with unresolved D. The germline V gene has CDR1 SQVTM and CDR2 ANQGSEA. CDR3 length: 15 residues. Trimming took 1 base from V and 2 from J, leaving 13 bases between them. CDR3 sequence reads: CSVEAPPTLTDTQYF. CDR3 nucleotides: TGCAGCGTTGAAGCCCCGCCGACCCTCACAGATACGCAGTATTTT.

The sample holds many counts of this clonotype. The rearrangement uses TRBV20-1 and TRBJ2-2, with 8 bases matching TRBD1. Germline trimming cut 4 bases from V and 6 bases from J; bases unmatched to any gene: 1. CDR3 size: 12 residues. CDR1 DFQATT and CDR2 SNEGSKA come from the germline V gene (reference sequence). The CDR3: CSAMTGAGELFF. CDR3 nucleotides: TGCAGTGCTATGACAGGGGCCGGGGAGCTGTTTTTT.

At least ten counts were recorded for this clonotype. The chain joins TRBV7-8 to TRBJ2-3; D ambiguous. Germline V lookup: CDR1 SGHVS, CDR2 FQNEAQ. Trimming took off 5 bases at V and 1 base at J, with 22 bases between the two ends. The CDR3 contains 18 residues. The chain's CDR3 is CASSPNLFRRVGTDTQYF. CDR3 sequence (DNA): TGTGCCAGCAGCCCGAACCTCTTCCGACGGGTAGGCACAGATACGCAGTATTTT.

At least ten counts were recorded for this clonotype. The chain has TRBV20-1 and TRBJ2-2; D might be TRBD1 (6 bases). The CDR3 covers 15 residues. In germline, CDR1 is DFQATT, CDR2 SNEGSKA (reference sequence). V shed 3 bases and J shed 2 bases, with 13 bases lying between them. The DNA of the CDR3 is TGCAGTGCTAGTAGGCAGGGGATTAACACCGGGGAGCTGTTTTTT. It is translated as CSASRQGINTGELFF.